The 30 T cell receptor beta chains below were found in one sample sequenced in a study of blood T cell repertoires in COVID-19 (dated by TCRdb to between 2020 and 2021). Receptor amplification or capture employed the immunoSEQ multiplex PCR assay. TCRdb limited this immuneACCESS table to in-frame rearrangements with V and J called. A share of clones is missing; checked studies link under half to unresolved V genes, and the rest is unexplained. In all, the sample holds some 47,000 clones, and roughly nine tenths of those were seen once. Clones ranked in the top ten supply about a quarter of the sample. Sequenced: peripheral blood. The receptors here all came from a woman of 80 years or more in a cohort sampled during active or convalescent COVID-19.

The chain couples TRBV9 to TRBJ1-2; D uncertain. This CDR3 has 15 amino acids. V lost 0 bases and J 0 bases, leaving 9 bases between the germline ends. Germline V gene data show CDR1 as SGDLS and CDR2 as YYNGEE. This chain's CDR3 is CASSVAVSTNYGYTF. The CDR3, as DNA: TGTGCCAGCAGCGTAGCAGTCAGTACTAACTATGGCTACACCTTC.

This chain uses TRBV11-2 with TRBJ1-5; D is unresolved. CDR1 SGHAT and CDR2 FQNNGV come from the germline V gene. Deletions cut 1 base from V and 0 bases from J, with 7 bases between. The CDR3 is made up of 15 amino acids. This chain's CDR3 is CASSLAGYSNQPQHF. The CDR3 DNA follows: TGTGCCAGCAGCTTAGCGGGGTATAGCAATCAGCCCCAGCATTTT.

This chain uses TRBV5-4 with TRBJ2-3; TRBD2 agrees at 14 bases. Germline V gene sequence: CDR1 SGHNT, CDR2 YYREEE (reference sequence). The V and J ends lost 3 bases and 6 bases, in that order; junction bases with no gene match: 3. The CDR3 has 15 amino acids. CDR3 in DNA: TGTGCCAGCAGCTGGGGACTAGCGGGAGAGGATACGCAGTATTTT. Translating it yields CASSWGLAGEDTQYF. The whole variable domain, filled in from reference TRBV5-4 and TRBJ2-3, reads ETGVTQSPTHLIKTRGQQVTLRCSSQSGHNTVSWYQQALGQGPQFIFQYYREEENGRGNFPPRFSGLQFPNYSSELNVNALELDDSALYLCASSWGLAGEDTQYFGPGTRLTVL.

Note on this clone: The sample has other DNA sequences that encode this CDR3 too. The chain is built from TRBV18 and TRBJ1-2; TRBD1 matches 9 bases. The CDR3 sequence is 15 residues long. Germline CDR1 KGHSH, CDR2 LQKENI. Trimming at V came to 3 bases and at J to 4 bases, leaving 6 bases not matched to a gene. The CDR3: CASSPRTGESYGYTF. In DNA form, the CDR3 reads TGTGCCAGCTCACCCCGGACAGGGGAGTCCTATGGCTACACCTTC.

J is TRBJ2-1 and V is TRBV7-6, with TRBD1 matching over 7 bases. The CDR3 extends over 17 amino acids. Looked up from germline, CDR1 is SGHVS and CDR2 is FNYEAQ. The junction had 16 bases not matched to a gene; V was cut back by 5 bases and J by 6 bases. The CDR3 DNA is TGTGCCAGCAGCCTAAGCCCCCGGACAGGCTCCGGCAATGAGCAGTTCTTC. Its protein is CASSLSPRTGSGNEQFF.

The table lists this clone with a count of one. The genes are TRBV2 and TRBJ1-1, with D unclear. V was clipped by 7 bases and J by 0 bases, with 18 bases between them. The CDR3 is 16 residues long. Germline V gives CDR1 SNHLY, CDR2 FYNNEI. CDR3 residues: CASTLTGIYMNTEAFF. The CDR3 bases are TGTGCCAGCACCTTGACCGGGATCTACATGAACACTGAAGCTTTCTTT.

This sequence joins TRBV7-2 and TRBJ2-5; 9 bases are a match to TRBD2. V gave up 1 base and J gave up 2 bases; unmatched junction bases: 2. CDR3 length: 15 residues. Germline loops: CDR1 SGHTA, CDR2 FQGNSA. In DNA form, the CDR3 reads TGTGCCAGCAGCTTAGGAGCGGGGGGACAAGAGACCCAGTACTTC. Translating gives CASSLGAGGQETQYF.

The rearrangement uses TRBV5-1 and TRBJ2-1; D ambiguous. The V end lost 0 bases, the J end lost 2 bases, and 9 bases lay between the germline ends. Per the germline V gene, CDR1 is SGHRS and CDR2 is YFSETQ. The CDR3 length is 15 residues. The CDR3 nucleotides read TGCGCCAGCAGCTTGGGAGCGAGTCCCTACAATGAGCAGTTCTTC. This gives the protein CASSLGASPYNEQFF.

The genes are TRBV4-3 and TRBJ2-2, with D tentatively TRBD1 (6 bases). This CDR3 region has 17 residues. V lost 0 bases, J lost 4 bases, and 15 bases lay in between. CDR1 LGHNA and CDR2 YSLEER come from the germline V gene. The CDR3 sequence is CASSQDPTGMGTGELFF. For the CDR3, the DNA is TGCGCCAGCAGCCAAGACCCCACAGGGATGGGCACCGGGGAGCTGTTTTTT.

The genes are TRBV19 and TRBJ1-3, with D possibly matching TRBD1 (5 bases). This CDR3 is built from 17 residues. Trimming left V 0 bases short and J 4 bases short, with 16 bases between. Germline CDR1 reads LNHDA; CDR2 reads SQIVND (reference sequence). In DNA form, the CDR3 reads TGTGCCAGTAGTATAGATCGTCTCAGGGCTGGCGGAAACACCATATATTTT. Translated: CASSIDRLRAGGNTIYF.

The chain couples TRBV7-2 to TRBJ2-3, with TRBD2 matching over 13 bases. The CDR3 sequence is 17 residues long. Per germline, CDR1 SGHTA and CDR2 FQGNSA. V was clipped by 5 bases and J by 4 bases; unmatched bases: 9. CDR3: CASSPLTSGGASDTQYF. The CDR3 region has the DNA TGTGCCAGCAGCCCTCTCACTAGCGGGGGGGCATCAGATACGCAGTATTTT.

The V call is TRBV27, the J call TRBJ1-2; TRBD1 matches 7 bases. Unmatched junction bases numbered 14, after V lost 3 bases and J lost 7 bases. The CDR3 contains 16 residues. Germline V gives CDR1 MNHEY, CDR2 SMNVEV (reference sequence). For the CDR3, the DNA is TGTGCCAGCAGTTTCCGACAGGGATTCACTGTAGGTGGCTACACCTTC. It encodes CASSFRQGFTVGGYTF.

The gene calls are TRBV5-1 and TRBJ2-1, with 8 bases lining up with TRBD2. Germline CDR1 SGHRS, CDR2 YFSETQ. V trimming: 2 bases; J trimming: 7 bases; junction bases outside the gene matches: 5. There are 14 residues in the CDR3. The CDR3 nucleotides are TGCGCCAGCAGCTTACCGGGAGGGGGGAATGAGCAGTTCTTC. Its protein is CASSLPGGGNEQFF.

The chain links TRBV5-5 to TRBJ1-1, with 7 bases lining up with TRBD1. Trimming removed 0 bases from V and 7 bases from J; junction bases left unmatched: 6. The CDR3 loop spans 14 amino acids. CDR1 and CDR2 from the germline V gene are SGHKS and YYEKEE (reference sequence). The CDR3 here is CASSLDGTEDEAFF. The CDR3 coding sequence is TGTGCCAGCAGCTTGGATGGGACAGAAGATGAAGCTTTCTTT.

The chain links TRBV19 to TRBJ1-1, with 8 bases matching TRBD1. This CDR3 comprises 18 residues. Germline V gene data show CDR1 as LNHDA and CDR2 as SQIVND (reference sequence). J was trimmed by 0 bases and V by 0 bases; bases with no gene match: 9. This CDR3 reads CASSIETGTGRMNTEAFF. The CDR3 DNA reads as TGTGCCAGTAGTATAGAAACCGGGACAGGTCGCATGAACACTGAAGCTTTCTTT.

This rearrangement joins TRBV29-1 to TRBJ2-3; 8 bases are a match to TRBD2. Germline V gives CDR1 SQVTM, CDR2 ANQGSEA. The CDR3 covers 13 residues. V was clipped by 6 bases and J by 3 bases; unmatched bases: 5. The CDR3 region is CSVMRGATDTQYF. CDR3 DNA sequence: TGCAGCGTCATGCGGGGGGCGACAGATACGCAGTATTTT.

The V gene is TRBV4-1, the J gene TRBJ1-2; 8 positions agree with TRBD1. The J segment lost 3 bases and the V segment lost 7 bases, leaving 7 bases of the junction unmatched. This CDR3 region has 14 residues. The germline CDR1 and CDR2 sequences are MGHRA and YSYEKL. The CDR3 coding sequence is TGCGCCAGCAACCCCAGGGGGCAGGACTATGGCTACACCTTC. The encoded protein is CASNPRGQDYGYTF.

The gene calls are TRBV11-2 and TRBJ2-7; perhaps TRBD2 as D (5 bases). Per the germline V gene, CDR1 is SGHAT and CDR2 is FQNNGV. The CDR3 sequence is 11 residues long. The V gene lost 5 bases and the J gene lost 6 bases, with 8 bases spanning the gap. The CDR3, as DNA: TGTGCCAGCAGCCCACTAGGCGAGCAGTACTTC. The encoded protein is CASSPLGEQYF.

V and J are TRBV11-2 and TRBJ2-7; TRBD1 aligns across 9 bases. Unmatched junction bases numbered 9, after V lost 1 base and J lost 2 bases. This CDR3 has 17 amino acids. Germline CDR1 SGHAT, CDR2 FQNNGV. In DNA, the CDR3 is TGTGCCAGCAGCTTAGGTCCACCGGACAGGGGACCCTACGAGCAGTACTTC. Its translation: CASSLGPPDRGPYEQYF.

The rearrangement uses TRBV7-2 and TRBJ2-7, with TRBD2 identical over 9 bases. The CDR3 contains 14 residues. With V trimmed by 1 base and J by 11 bases, 9 bases remained unmatched. The germline gives CDR1 SGHTA, CDR2 FQGNSA. CDR3 loop: CASSLGGLAGREYF. The CDR3 bases are TGTGCCAGCAGCTTAGGGGGTCTAGCGGGAAGGGAGTACTTC.

This clone showed up just once. The V gene is TRBV5-6, the J gene TRBJ1-2; a weak D match, TRBD1 (5 bases). This CDR3 is 17 amino acids long. Per the germline V gene, CDR1 is SGHDT and CDR2 is YYEEEE. Between the trimmed V and J ends, which lost 0 bases and 4 bases, there was a span of 19 bases. The CDR3 here is CASSLGTTDGLGYGYTF. The CDR3 DNA reads as TGTGCCAGCAGCTTGGGGACAACTGACGGTTTAGGCTATGGCTACACCTTC.

V usage is TRBV7-9 and J usage is TRBJ2-7; the match to TRBD1 covers 10 bases. Trimming took 3 bases from V and 4 from J; bases not matched to a gene: 6. There are 15 residues in the CDR3. Germline V gives CDR1 SEHNR, CDR2 FQNEAQ (reference sequence). The CDR3 is CASSLMDRGIYEQYF. For the CDR3, the DNA is TGTGCCAGCAGCTTGATGGACAGGGGGATATACGAGCAGTACTTC.

This chain uses TRBV6-1 with TRBJ1-2; D might be TRBD1 (6 bases). V dropped 4 bases and J dropped 0 bases, with 24 bases sitting between them. The CDR3 length is 19 residues. Germline V lookup: CDR1 MNHNS, CDR2 SASEGT. The CDR3 DNA follows: TGTGCCAGCAGTGGAACTCTCGGACAGACGACATTCTCTAACTATGGCTACACCTTC. Translating it yields CASSGTLGQTTFSNYGYTF.

The J gene is TRBJ2-3, the V gene TRBV24-1, with D perhaps TRBD1 (6 bases). Trimming cost V 4 bases and J 0 bases, with 7 bases left between them. Germline V gene sequence: CDR1 KGHDR, CDR2 SFDVKD. The CDR3 loop spans 14 amino acids. The CDR3 protein is CATSEGTSTDTQYF. The CDR3 DNA follows: TGTGCCACCAGTGAGGGGACAAGCACAGATACGCAGTATTTT.

V usage is TRBV9 and J usage is TRBJ2-1, with no clear D. CDR3 length equals 13 residues. CDR1 and CDR2 (germline): SGDLS, YYNGEE. The V end lost 0 bases, the J end lost 8 bases, and 9 bases lay between the germline ends. Here the CDR3 reads CASSVDPMDEQFF. The CDR3 DNA sequence: TGTGCCAGCAGCGTAGATCCTATGGATGAGCAGTTCTTC.

The chain is built from TRBV30 and TRBJ2-2; TRBD2 matches at 7 bases. This CDR3 region has 15 residues. The germline V gene encodes CDR1 GTSNPN and CDR2 SVGIG (reference sequence). J lost 2 bases, V lost 1 base, and 4 bases had no gene match. This chain's CDR3 is CAWSGEGINTGELFF. As DNA, the CDR3 is TGTGCCTGGAGTGGGGAGGGAATTAACACCGGGGAGCTGTTTTTT.

The V gene is TRBV13, the J gene TRBJ2-7; a weak D match, TRBD2 (5 bases). The germline V and J ends were trimmed by 5 bases and 6 bases, with 20 bases remaining between them. CDR1 PRHDT and CDR2 FYEKMQ come from the germline V gene (reference sequence). CDR3 size: 15 residues. CDR3 sequence: CASSPRIGRVREQYF. In nucleotides, the CDR3 is TGTGCCAGCAGCCCCCGGATAGGGCGGGTGCGCGAGCAGTACTTC. Supplemented by reference TRBV13 and TRBJ2-7, the full variable domain reads AAGVIQSPRHLIKEKRETATLKCYPIPRHDTVYWYQQGPGQDPQFLISFYEKMQSDKGSIPDRFSAQQFSDYHSELNMSSLELGDSALYFCASSPRIGRVREQYFGPGTRLTVT.

V usage is TRBV6-2 or TRBV6-3 and J usage is TRBJ2-3; 10 bases align to TRBD2. V was pared by 0 bases and J by 7 bases, with 19 bases of the junction left unmatched. The CDR3 length is 20 residues. The germline V gene encodes CDR1 MNHEY and CDR2 SVGEGT. CDR3 sequence reads: CASSYSTQLIQRTSGHTQYF. The DNA of the CDR3 is TGTGCCAGCAGTTACTCTACCCAGCTAATCCAAAGGACTAGCGGACATACGCAGTATTTT.

The chain links TRBV7-6 to TRBJ2-3, with a tentative D call TRBD1 (5 bases). The CDR3 has 12 amino acids. V was shortened by 5 bases and J by 3 bases, with 6 bases between the two germline ends. CDR1 and CDR2 (germline): SGHVS, FNYEAQ. As DNA, the CDR3 is TGTGCCAGCAGCCCAGGGACAGATACGCAGTATTTT. Protein: CASSPGTDTQYF.

The V and J genes are TRBV5-6 and TRBJ2-7; D perhaps matches TRBD1 (6 bases). V shed 4 bases and J shed 7 bases, with 15 bases lying between them. The CDR3 contains 13 residues. Germline CDR1 and CDR2: SGHDT and YYEEEE. CDR3 sequence reads: CASSGSGVREQYF. Here the CDR3 DNA reads TGTGCCAGCAGCGGATCAGGGGTACGGGAGCAGTACTTC.